This entry features one T cell receptor beta chain sequence. J gave up 5 bases and V 0 bases, and 14 bases lay outside the gene matches. The CDR3 length is 19 residues. The germline V gene encodes CDR1 LNHNV and CDR2 YYDKDF (reference sequence). These data are taken from a study of blood T cell repertoires in COVID-19. Study information: Samples came from the United States, Italy and Spain, spanning acute and convalescent COVID-19. Sources were T cells, B-cell-depleted T cells, or PBMCs; the material itself was cDNA or gDNA.

Original processing notes: Amplification of reference gene primers was used by the study to estimate nucleated cell counts. Method: immunoSEQ multiplex PCR; TCRdb's copy keeps in-frame clones and lacks some. The V and J calls and clone size come from that table; D and trimming were worked out from the DNA. The sample consists of some 76,000 clones, 87% of them appearing once. The chain is built from TRBV15 and TRBJ2-1; TRBD2 agrees at 9 bases. The material sequenced was peripheral blood. The clonotype comes from a woman between 18 and 29 years old with acute or convalescent COVID-19. The DNA of the CDR3 is TGTGCCACCAGCAGAGATTATGCTAGCGGGACTAACAAGGACAATGAGCAGTTCTTC. Its protein is CATSRDYASGTNKDNEQFF.